The TCR beta chain described here comes from a study of OX40 agonist ivuxolimab in advanced cancers. Germline CDR1 SNHLY, CDR2 FYNNEI. The CDR3 totals 15 residues. V gave up 4 bases and J gave up 0 bases, with 12 bases separating them. Assay used: immunoSEQ multiplex PCR; TCRdb lists only in-frame clones, some missing. Of 60,000 to 75,000 clones listed, roughly nine tenths were seen once; the top ten hold approximately 0.8%. The TCR originated in an adult with an advanced solid tumor such as melanoma, head and neck, liver or kidney cancer. The chain joins TRBV2 to TRBJ1-1; TRBD1 is a possible D gene (6 bases). The specimen comprised CD4+ or CD8+ T cells sorted from blood, sampled in a trial of the OX40 agonist ivuxolimab. The CDR3 protein is CASSGGGGMNTEAFF. CDR3 nucleotide sequence: TGTGCCAGCAGTGGAGGGGGGGGGATGAACACTGAAGCTTTCTTT.